Listed below are T cell receptor beta chains from one sample, sequenced in a study of cytomegalovirus exposure and HLA in healthy donors. Profiled with immunoSEQ multiplex PCR; TCRdb holds only in-frame clones, not every one. Of tens of thousands of clones in the sample, almost 80% were seen once. The sample was PBMCs. Every receptor here comes from a female donor in good health and CMV-seronegative. CDR3s include the opening cysteine and the closing phenylalanine or tryptophan. Each record gives: clone size, CDR3 length, D gene, J gene, V gene, CDR3 protein, CDR3 DNA. The D gene is left open where the match is weak. The size entry is marked missing in some rows and otherwise reads once, few, many or a size class.

.,15,.,TRBJ2-7,TRBV6-1,CASSEAPDWSYEQYF,TGTGCCAGCAGTGAAGCCCCCGACTGGTCCTACGAGCAGTACTTC
.,18,.,TRBJ2-7,TRBV29-1,CSAEDPVWWERPSYEQYF,TGCAGCGCTGAAGACCCAGTTTGGTGGGAGCGACCCTCCTACGAGCAGTACTTC
.,17,TRBD1,TRBJ1-5,TRBV5-1,CASSLGTGTGGRQPQHF,TGCGCCAGCAGCTTGGGCACCGGGACAGGGGGACGACAGCCCCAGCATTTT
.,13,TRBD1,TRBJ2-1,TRBV10-3,CAISRGQGEEQFF,TGTGCCATCAGCCGCGGACAGGGCGAAGAGCAGTTCTTC
.,16,TRBD1,TRBJ1-2,TRBV27,CASSTTTGVSIYGYTF,TGTGCCAGCAGCACCACAACAGGGGTCTCAATTTATGGCTACACCTTC
.,13,.,TRBJ2-5,TRBV6-6,CASSPLLQETQYF,TGTGCCAGCAGCCCACTCCTACAGGAGACCCAGTACTTC
.,17,TRBD1,TRBJ1-5,TRBV11-3,CASSSRTGNPPPQPQHF,TGTGCCAGCAGCTCACGGACAGGGAATCCTCCCCCTCAGCCCCAGCATTTT
.,14,.,TRBJ1-1,TRBV28,CASSLLGAGTEAFF,TGTGCCAGCAGTTTATTGGGGGCCGGCACTGAAGCTTTCTTT
.,14,.,TRBJ1-1,TRBV6-5,CASSYSVGNTEAFF,TGTGCCAGCAGTTACTCCGTCGGGAACACTGAAGCTTTCTTT
few,14,TRBD1,TRBJ1-5,TRBV6-5,CASSLFQGDQPQHF,TGTGCCAGCAGTCTCTTCCAGGGGGATCAGCCCCAGCATTTT
.,15,.,TRBJ2-3,TRBV18,CASSPRQGQSDTQYF,TGTGCCAGCTCCCCCAGGCAGGGGCAATCAGATACGCAGTATTTT
.,19,.,TRBJ2-2,TRBV13,CASSLQPQIGGYRPGELFF,TGTGCCAGCAGCCTTCAGCCCCAGATAGGGGGATACCGGCCCGGGGAGCTGTTTTTT
.,13,.,TRBJ1-2,TRBV30,CAWNLAGVIGYTF,TGTGCCTGGAACCTGGCAGGGGTTATTGGCTACACCTTC
once,14,TRBD1,TRBJ2-1,TRBV14,CASSGQGSYNEQFF,TGTGCCAGCAGCGGACAGGGCTCCTACAATGAGCAGTTCTTC
.,12,.,TRBJ2-7,TRBV6-1,CASTGDSYEQYF,TGTGCCAGCACAGGGGACTCCTACGAGCAGTACTTC
few,13,.,TRBJ1-1,TRBV5-6,CASDRNGQSEAFF,TGTGCCAGCGACCGGAACGGACAGAGTGAAGCTTTCTTT
.,18,TRBD1,TRBJ1-1,TRBV27,CASSSYRGVGTANTEAFF,TGTGCCAGCAGTTCCTACCGAGGCGTCGGGACAGCAAACACTGAAGCTTTCTTT
.,14,.,TRBJ1-3,TRBV2,CASMAEYSGNTIYF,TGTGCCAGCATGGCAGAATACTCTGGAAACACCATATATTTT
.,16,TRBD2,TRBJ2-3,TRBV7-9,CASSSKIAGGPDTQYF,TGTGCCAGCAGCTCGAAAATAGCGGGAGGGCCAGATACGCAGTATTTT
.,15,TRBD1,TRBJ2-7,TRBV7-2,CASSFRQGVGYEQYF,TGTGCCAGCAGCTTTCGACAGGGAGTAGGCTACGAGCAGTACTTC
.,16,.,TRBJ2-1,TRBV28,CASTGWDFSSYNEQFF,TGTGCCAGCACCGGCTGGGACTTTAGCTCCTACAATGAGCAGTTCTTC
.,15,.,TRBJ1-3,TRBV6-5,CASSYSGRGGNTIYF,TGTGCCAGCAGTTACTCTGGCAGGGGTGGAAACACCATATATTTT
.,12,.,TRBJ2-7,TRBV7-8,CASSRGISEQYF,TGTGCCAGCAGCCGAGGTATCTCCGAGCAGTACTTC
once,13,.,TRBJ1-1,TRBV28,CASPRQGGAEAFF,TGTGCCAGCCCACGGCAGGGAGGTGCTGAAGCTTTCTTT
few,16,TRBD1,TRBJ1-4,TRBV30,CAWIPRDRGLPEKLFF,TGTGCCTGGATCCCCAGGGACAGGGGGCTTCCTGAAAAACTGTTTTTT
.,14,.,TRBJ2-4,TRBV4-3,CASSQDPQGNIQYF,TGCGCCAGCAGCCAAGATCCCCAGGGAAACATTCAGTACTTC
.,13,TRBD2,TRBJ2-3,TRBV10-3,CAISGGSTDTQYF,TGTGCCATCAGCGGGGGGTCCACAGATACGCAGTATTTT
.,15,TRBD2,TRBJ2-1,TRBV29-1,CSVEGSGSSYNEQFF,TGCAGCGTTGAAGGTAGCGGGAGCTCCTACAATGAGCAGTTCTTC
.,13,TRBD1,TRBJ1-2,TRBV27,CASSLSQGRGYTF,TGTGCCAGCAGTTTATCACAGGGGCGAGGCTACACCTTC
.,12,TRBD1,TRBJ2-1,TRBV7-2,CASSLVTGKQFF,TGTGCCAGCAGCTTAGTGACAGGGAAGCAGTTCTTC
.,14,.,TRBJ1-1,TRBV14,CASSQPGYSTEAFF,TGTGCCAGCAGCCAACCAGGGTACAGCACTGAAGCTTTCTTT
.,15,.,TRBJ2-3,TRBV5-1,CASRSGVLGTDTQYF,TGCGCCAGCAGGTCAGGGGTCCTCGGCACAGATACGCAGTATTTT
.,13,.,TRBJ1-2,TRBV27,CASRPQGIRSYTF,TGTGCCAGCAGACCCCAGGGGATCAGAAGCTACACCTTC
.,13,.,TRBJ2-3,TRBV6-1,CASSGTGPDTQYF,TGTGCCAGCAGTGGTACAGGGCCAGATACGCAGTATTTT
.,13,.,TRBJ2-1,TRBV5-1,CASSFPSGNEQFF,TGCGCCAGCAGCTTCCCCAGCGGCAATGAGCAGTTCTTC
.,12,.,TRBJ2-7,TRBV28,CASSLGPREQYF,TGTGCCAGCAGTTTGGGGCCCCGCGAGCAGTACTTC
.,14,TRBD1,TRBJ1-3,TRBV7-2,CASSPPDRRNTIYF,TGTGCCAGCAGCCCCCCGGACAGGCGGAACACCATATATTTT
.,16,.,TRBJ2-1,TRBV5-1,CASSRPESGTYNEQFF,TGCGCCAGCAGCCGCCCGGAAAGCGGGACATACAATGAGCAGTTCTTC
.,12,.,TRBJ2-2,TRBV11-2,CASSWSLGELFF,TGTGCCAGCAGCTGGAGCCTCGGGGAGCTGTTTTTT
.,14,TRBD1,TRBJ1-1,TRBV27,CASSSGQGYTEAFF,TGTGCCAGCAGTTCCGGACAGGGCTACACTGAAGCTTTCTTT
.,15,TRBD2,TRBJ2-1,TRBV6-5,CASTITSGAYNEQFF,TGTGCCAGCACTATTACTAGCGGGGCCTACAATGAGCAGTTCTTC
.,13,.,TRBJ1-5,TRBV28,CASSPLAGQPQHF,TGTGCCAGCAGTCCCCTCGCCGGTCAGCCCCAGCATTTT
.,16,TRBD1,TRBJ1-5,TRBV2,CASSSGQGASNQPQHF,TGTGCCAGCAGTTCAGGACAGGGGGCGTCCAATCAGCCCCAGCATTTT
.,16,.,TRBJ1-3,TRBV5-1,CASSLSDTFSGNTIYF,TGCGCCAGCAGCCTATCCGACACCTTTTCTGGAAACACCATATATTTT
.,17,.,TRBJ2-7,TRBV4-1,CVSSKEVQGNRLYEQYF,TGCGTCAGCAGCAAAGAAGTACAGGGTAATCGCCTCTACGAGCAGTACTTC